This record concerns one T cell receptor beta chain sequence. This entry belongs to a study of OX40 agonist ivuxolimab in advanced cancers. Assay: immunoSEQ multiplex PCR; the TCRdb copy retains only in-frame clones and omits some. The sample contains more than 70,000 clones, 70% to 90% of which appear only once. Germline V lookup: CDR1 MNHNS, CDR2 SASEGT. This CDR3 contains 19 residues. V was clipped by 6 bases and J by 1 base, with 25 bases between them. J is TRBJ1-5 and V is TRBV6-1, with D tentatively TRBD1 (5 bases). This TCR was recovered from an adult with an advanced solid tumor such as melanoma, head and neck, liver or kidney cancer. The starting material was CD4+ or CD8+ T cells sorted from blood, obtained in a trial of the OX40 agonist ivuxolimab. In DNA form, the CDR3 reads TGTGCCAGCAGCGAAATCGGATTCTGGGAAAGGGGAAGCAATCAGCCCCAGCATTTT. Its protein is CASSEIGFWERGSNQPQHF.